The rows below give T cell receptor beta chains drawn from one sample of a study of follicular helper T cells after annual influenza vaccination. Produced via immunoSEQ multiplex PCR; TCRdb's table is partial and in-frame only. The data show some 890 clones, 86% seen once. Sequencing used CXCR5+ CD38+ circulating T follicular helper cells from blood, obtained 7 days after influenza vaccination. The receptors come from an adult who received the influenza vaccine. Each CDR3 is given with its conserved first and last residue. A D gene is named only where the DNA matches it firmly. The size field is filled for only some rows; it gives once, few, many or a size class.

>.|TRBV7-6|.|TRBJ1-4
CAGQRTTNEKLFF
TGTGCCGGACAAAGAACAACTAATGAAAAACTGTTTTTT
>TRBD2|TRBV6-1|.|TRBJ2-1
CASRPGLAGGNEQFF
TGTGCCAGCAGACCCGGACTAGCGGGAGGTAATGAGCAGTTCTTC
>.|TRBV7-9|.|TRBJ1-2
CASSLITGSSGYTF
TGTGCCAGCAGCTTAATCACAGGATCTTCAGGCTACACCTTC
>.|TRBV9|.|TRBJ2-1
CASSVEGRTYNEQFF
TGTGCCAGCAGCGTGGAGGGGCGCACCTACAATGAGCAGTTCTTC
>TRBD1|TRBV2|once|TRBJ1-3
CASRRAGGIRSGNTIYF
TGTGCCAGCAGGAGGGCAGGGGGGATCCGCTCTGGAAACACCATATATTTT
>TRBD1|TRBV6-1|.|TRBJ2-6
CASSPWTGQANVLTF
TGTGCCAGCAGCCCTTGGACAGGGCAGGCCAACGTCCTGACTTTC
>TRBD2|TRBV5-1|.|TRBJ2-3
CASSGTSVGTDTQYF
TGCGCCAGCAGCGGGACTAGCGTTGGCACAGATACGCAGTATTTT
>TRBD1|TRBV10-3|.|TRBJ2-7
CAISESRDRGEQYF
TGTGCCATCAGTGAGTCCCGGGACAGGGGCGAGCAGTACTTC
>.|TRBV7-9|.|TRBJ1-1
CASSLAGAGNTEAFF
TGTGCCAGCAGCTTAGCTGGGGCAGGGAACACTGAAGCTTTCTTT
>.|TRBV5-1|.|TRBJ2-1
CASSSVKGNEQFF
TGCGCCAGCAGCTCCGTCAAGGGGAATGAGCAGTTCTTC
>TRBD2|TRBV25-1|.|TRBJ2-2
CASSLRGGANTGELFF
TGTGCCAGCAGTTTACGTGGGGGGGCGAACACCGGGGAGCTGTTTTTT
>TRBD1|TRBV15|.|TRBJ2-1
CATSSSGQGVKFF
TGTGCCACCAGCAGCTCGGGACAGGGAGTTAAGTTCTTC
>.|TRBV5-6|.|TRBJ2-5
CASSLREISRGTQYF
TGTGCCAGCAGCTTAAGGGAAATATCAAGGGGGACCCAGTACTTC
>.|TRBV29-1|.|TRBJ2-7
CSAGPGEGEQYF
TGCAGCGCTGGCCCGGGAGAGGGGGAGCAGTACTTC
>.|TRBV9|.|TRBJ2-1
CASSVGQINEQFF
TGTGCCAGCAGCGTAGGTCAAATCAATGAGCAGTTCTTC
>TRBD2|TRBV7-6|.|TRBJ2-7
CASSLVPTSGRPIEQYF
TGTGCCAGCAGCTTAGTGCCTACTAGCGGACGCCCAATCGAGCAGTACTTC
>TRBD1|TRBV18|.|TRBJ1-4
CASSRSLQGAGEKLFF
TGTGCCAGCTCACGCTCGCTCCAGGGGGCAGGAGAAAAACTGTTTTTT